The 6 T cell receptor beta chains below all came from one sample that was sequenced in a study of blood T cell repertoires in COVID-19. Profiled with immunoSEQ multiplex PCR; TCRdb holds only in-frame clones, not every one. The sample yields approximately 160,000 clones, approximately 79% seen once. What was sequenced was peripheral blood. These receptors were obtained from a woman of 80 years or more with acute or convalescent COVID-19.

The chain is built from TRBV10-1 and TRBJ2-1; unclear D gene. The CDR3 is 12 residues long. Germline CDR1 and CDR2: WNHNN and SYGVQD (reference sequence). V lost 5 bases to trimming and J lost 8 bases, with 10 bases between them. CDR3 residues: CASSRSRHEQFF. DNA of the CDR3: TGCGCCAGCAGTCGGAGTCGACATGAGCAGTTCTTC.

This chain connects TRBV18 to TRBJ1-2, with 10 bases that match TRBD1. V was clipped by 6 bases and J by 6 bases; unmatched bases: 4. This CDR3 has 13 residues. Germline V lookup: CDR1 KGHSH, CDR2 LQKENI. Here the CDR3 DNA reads TGTGCCAGCTCGGCGGGACAGGGGAATGGCTACACCTTC. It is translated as CASSAGQGNGYTF. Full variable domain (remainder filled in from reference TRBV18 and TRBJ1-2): NAGVMQNPRHLVRRRGQEARLRCSPMKGHSHVYWYRQLPEEGLKFMVYLQKENIIDESGMPKERFSAEFPKEGPSILRIQQVVRGDSAAYFCASSAGQGNGYTFGSGTRLTVV.

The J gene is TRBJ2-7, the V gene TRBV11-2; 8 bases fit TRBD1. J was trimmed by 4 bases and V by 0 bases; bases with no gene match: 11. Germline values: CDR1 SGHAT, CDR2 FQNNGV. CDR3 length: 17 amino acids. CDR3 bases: TGTGCCAGCAGCTTAGAAGGACCCGGGACAGGAAAATACGAGCAGTACTTC. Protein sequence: CASSLEGPGTGKYEQYF.

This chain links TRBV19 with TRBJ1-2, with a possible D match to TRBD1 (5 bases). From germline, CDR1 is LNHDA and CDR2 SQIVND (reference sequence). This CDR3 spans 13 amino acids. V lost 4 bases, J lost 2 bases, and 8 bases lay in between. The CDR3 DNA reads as TGTGCCAGTAGTAAGACAGTAAACTATGGCTACACCTTC. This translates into CASSKTVNYGYTF.

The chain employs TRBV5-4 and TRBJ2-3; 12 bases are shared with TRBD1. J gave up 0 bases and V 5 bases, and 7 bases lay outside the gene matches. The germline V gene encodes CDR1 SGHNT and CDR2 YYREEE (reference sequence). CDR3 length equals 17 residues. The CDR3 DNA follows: TGTGCCAGCAGTTCCGGGACAGGGGGCCTCAGCACAGATACGCAGTATTTT. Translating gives CASSSGTGGLSTDTQYF.

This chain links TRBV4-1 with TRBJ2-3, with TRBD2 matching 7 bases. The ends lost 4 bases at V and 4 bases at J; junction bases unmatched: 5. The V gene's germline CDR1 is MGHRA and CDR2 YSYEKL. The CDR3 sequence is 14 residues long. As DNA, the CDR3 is TGCGCCAGCAGCCTGGGGAGGGTGTCAGATACGCAGTATTTT. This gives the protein CASSLGRVSDTQYF.